The T cell receptor beta chain described here comes from a study of PD-L1 blockade in urothelial cancer (dated by TCRdb to the late 2010s). About the study as a whole: All patients started therapy in about 2014 and received atezolizumab 1,200 mg intravenously every 3 weeks. Twenty-five of 29 patients were males with bladder-origin urothelial cancer, and about 65% of the 29 reported a prior smoking history. Patients had an ECOG performance status of 0 or 1 and had received between 0 and 3 prior chemotherapy regimens. Blood samples were analyzed 3 weeks after the start of treatment (second dose) and 6 weeks after the start of treatment. Blood samples gave median yields of approximately 130,000 T cells and 65,000 to 85,000 unique TCRs, along with a median clonality of roughly 0.08. The study, an exploratory multi-omic analysis, examined somatic, immune and clinical correlates of response to PD-L1 blockade with atezolizumab in urothelial cancer. Pretreatment tumor samples, along with matched peripheral blood serially collected before and after atezolizumab treatment, were subjected to TCR sequencing. Progression-free survival longer than 6 months counted as durable clinical benefit, and TCR features were additionally tested against both progression-free and overall survival. In the same patients, pretreatment tumors underwent whole exome sequencing and RNA sequencing in addition to TCR sequencing. Under ten patients reached durable clinical benefit, while some 19 patients did not. Around 29 patients had pretreatment blood TCR-seq, some 25 had at least one posttreatment blood collection, and some 25 had tumor TCR-seq.

Broader findings and caveats from the paper: Greater expansion of tumor-associated TCR clones in peripheral blood 3 weeks after the start of treatment was observed in patients with durable benefit (n of about 24, p = 0.022). A pretreatment peripheral blood TCR clonality below the median was linked to improved progression-free and overall survival. Because of the small sample size (n ≈ 30) and the many exploratory analyses performed, the results are intended to be regarded as hypothesis-generating.

Each PCR received spiked-in synthetic TCR analog templates so that absolute template abundance could be estimated from read counts. The immunoSEQ assay used bias-controlled V and J gene primers to amplify TCRbeta CDR3 regions from genomic DNA. Rearranged TCRbeta segments were sequenced at approximately 20X coverage. The authors' pipeline ran thus. Sequencing errors were corrected by clustering and CDR3s were annotated against IMGT to assign V, D and J genes. Only productive TCRbeta rearrangements were used in downstream analyses, excluding out-of-frame or stop-codon sequences. Clonality was computed as one minus Shannon entropy normalized by the log of the number of unique productive sequences. Fisher's exact test with Benjamini-Hochberg correction, using a cutoff of adjusted p below 0.01, was how clones that differed between time points or between blood and tumor were identified. Held by TCRdb, this immuneACCESS table contains in-frame sequences only and omits some clones. Under half of the omission traces to an unresolved V gene where checked; the cause of the rest is unknown. From that table come the V and J calls and clone size; the DNA was used to work out D and trimming. For this sample there are about 39,000 clones; roughly 90% appear just once. The top ten constitute about 11% of the sample.

This clone was seen only a few times. The target of this receptor is not known. The input lacks base qualities; no much larger clone sits a single base away. The time point label of this sample denotes: pretreatment peripheral blood. The cohort comprised roughly 30 patients with locally advanced or metastatic urothelial carcinoma treated at Memorial Sloan Kettering on a trial protocol. Peripheral blood mononuclear cells were collected pretreatment and during treatment, at between 1 and 8 total time points per patient. The Qiagen DNeasy Blood extraction kit was used to purify genomic DNA from total PBMCs and tumor samples. PBMCs were collected pretreatment and during treatment, and were isolated and stored as previously described. The sequence was collected from a woman between 55 and 75 years old with urothelial cancer. Sequenced here: PBMCs, sampled around atezolizumab (anti-PD-L1) treatment.

DNA sequence: TGTGCCAGCAGCAAACCAGGGAACTATGGCTACACCTTC. This yields the protein CASSKPGNYGYTF. The rearrangement combines TRBV21-1 with TRBJ1-2; TRBD1, the D gene given by the table, was not confirmed from the DNA. TRBV21-1 is shown as a pseudogene. Its CDR3 holds 13 amino acids, cysteine through phenylalanine. Just the 39-base CDR3 DNA is kept, in frame starting at base 1.